This is a list of T cell receptor beta chains from one sample in a study of T cell repertoires in cytomegalovirus infection. These receptors lack a known antigen. From the reads, TCRdb called clonotypes with MiXCR, one entry per CDR3 protein. The table records 700,000 to 850,000 distinct CDR3 sequences, approximately 29% of them present only once. Here the sequenced sample was cultured CD8+ T cells from PBMCs, taken from culture after CMV antigen stimulation. All receptors derive from a human donor in good health (CMV status not recorded). Some clones in this sample may be carry-over from other donors' samples. Each CDR3 is given with its conserved first and last residue. The D gene is left open where the match is weak. Rows may omit the clone size; those that give it use once, few, many or a size class.

NA	TRBD1	TRBV7-6	TRBJ2-1	CASDRGYNEQFF	TGTGCCAGCGACAGGGGCTACAATGAGCAGTTCTTC
NA	TRBD1	TRBV12-3/TRBV12-4	TRBJ1-4	CASSFTGQKNEKLFF	TGTGCCAGCAGTTTTACGGGACAGAAAAATGAAAAACTGTTTTTT
NA	NA	TRBV4-1	TRBJ2-1	CASSLREGGETSYNEQFF	TGCGCCAGCAGCCTACGCGAGGGCGGGGAAACCTCCTACAATGAGCAGTTCTTC
few	NA	TRBV7-2	TRBJ2-1	CASSLLSSDTEQFF	TGTGCCAGCAGCTTGTTGTCTAGTGATACTGAGCAGTTCTTC
NA	TRBD2	TRBV6-2/TRBV6-3	TRBJ2-1	CASSYSIRGGSSYNEQFF	TGTGCCAGCAGTTACTCGATACGGGGGGGGAGCTCCTACAATGAGCAGTTCTTC
many	TRBD1	TRBV7-8	TRBJ1-1	CASSLGTGSSAFF	TGTGCCAGCAGCTTAGGGACAGGAAGTTCAGCTTTCTTT
NA	TRBD1	TRBV12-3/TRBV12-4	TRBJ1-2	CASSGDSLYGYTF	TGTGCCAGCAGCGGGGACAGCCTATATGGCTACACCTTC
NA	TRBD1	TRBV11-2	TRBJ2-1	CASRGAGTGKYNEQFF	TGTGCCAGCAGGGGCGCCGGGACAGGGAAATACAATGAGCAGTTCTTC
few	NA	TRBV12-3/TRBV12-4	TRBJ2-3	CASSLALLVGQGIPDTQYF	TGTGCCAGCAGTTTAGCCCTACTCGTCGGGCAGGGAATCCCAGATACGCAGTATTTT
once	NA	TRBV12-5	TRBJ1-6	CASAPGLHHNSPLHF	TGTGCTAGTGCCCCCGGACTACACCATAATTCACCCCTCCACTTT
few	NA	TRBV7-8	TRBJ1-2	CASSLVGPNYGYTF	TGTGCCAGCAGCTTAGTAGGGCCGAACTATGGCTACACCTTC
NA	TRBD1	TRBV24-1	TRBJ1-2	CATSEDRERSNYGYTF	TGTGCCACCAGTGAGGACAGGGAAAGGTCTAACTATGGCTACACCTTC
few	NA	TRBV14	TRBJ1-4	CASSQERGSEKLFF	TGTGCCAGCAGCCAAGAGAGGGGATCTGAAAAACTGTTTTTT
few	NA	TRBV7-6	TRBJ2-3	CASRWESGTDTQYF	TGTGCCAGCAGATGGGAGTCAGGCACAGATACGCAGTATTTT
NA	NA	TRBV12-3/TRBV12-4	TRBJ2-2	CASSLFVSGELFF	TGTGCCAGCAGTTTATTCGTCTCCGGGGAGCTGTTTTTT
many	NA	TRBV7-2	TRBJ1-2	CASSMDRNYGYTF	TGTGCCAGCAGCATGGACAGAAACTATGGCTACACCTTC
many	TRBD1	TRBV7-8	TRBJ2-3	CASSGETGPDTQYF	TGTGCCAGCAGCGGCGAGACAGGGCCAGATACGCAGTATTTT
NA	NA	TRBV7-6	TRBJ2-1	CASSLASISTYNEQFF	TGTGCCAGCAGCTTAGCCAGCATTTCCACCTACAATGAGCAGTTCTTC
NA	TRBD1	TRBV6-6	TRBJ1-5	CASSYPWDRPNQPQHF	TGTGCCAGCAGTTACCCCTGGGACAGACCTAATCAGCCCCAGCATTTT
few	TRBD1	TRBV19	TRBJ2-1	CASTIPGQYNEQFF	TGTGCCAGTACAATACCGGGACAGTACAATGAGCAGTTCTTC
NA	NA	TRBV4-1	TRBJ1-2	CASSQTDENGYTF	TGCGCCAGCAGCCAGACAGATGAAAATGGCTACACCTTC
many	NA	TRBV7-6	TRBJ2-7	CASSLRRDEQYF	TGTGCCAGCAGCTTACGTAGGGACGAGCAGTACTTC
NA	NA	TRBV6-5	TRBJ2-2	CASSYSRPLGGELFF	TGTGCCAGCAGTTACTCGCGCCCTTTAGGCGGGGAGCTGTTTTTT
NA	TRBD2	TRBV2	TRBJ2-2	CATGLAGRYTGELFF	TGTGCCACGGGACTAGCGGGCCGGTACACCGGGGAGCTGTTTTTT
NA	TRBD1	TRBV7-1	TRBJ1-2	CASNEAGTGDYYGYTF	TGTGCCAGCAACGAAGCCGGGACAGGCGACTACTATGGCTACACCTTC
few	TRBD2	TRBV20-1	TRBJ2-1	CSAMGLAGVDEQFF	TGCAGTGCTATGGGACTAGCGGGGGTGGATGAGCAGTTCTTC
few	TRBD1	TRBV11-3	TRBJ1-5	CASSWRQGDSNQPQHF	TGTGCCAGCAGCTGGCGACAGGGGGATAGCAATCAGCCCCAGCATTTT
NA	NA	TRBV19	TRBJ1-1	CATVWGRAFF	TGTGCCACCGTCTGGGGCAGGGCTTTCTTT
NA	TRBD1	TRBV5-6	TRBJ2-7	CASSDGTGVHEQYF	TGTGCCAGCAGTGACGGGACAGGGGTCCACGAGCAGTACTTC
many	NA	TRBV7-2	TRBJ2-1	CASSPRRTGGADNEQFF	TGTGCCAGCAGCCCTAGAAGGACTGGCGGGGCAGACAATGAGCAGTTCTTC
many	NA	TRBV7-3	TRBJ1-2	CASSLSQGDFYGYTF	TGTGCCAGCAGCTTGTCCCAGGGAGACTTCTATGGCTACACCTTC
few	NA	TRBV14	TRBJ2-1	CASSSLGTNEQFF	TGTGCCAGCAGCAGTCTAGGTACCAATGAGCAGTTCTTC
NA	NA	TRBV12-3/TRBV12-4	TRBJ1-1	CTSSFGNQNTEAFF	TGTACCAGCAGTTTCGGGAATCAGAACACTGAAGCTTTCTTT
few	NA	TRBV7-9	TRBJ1-2	CASSLEGYNYGYTF	TGTGCCAGCAGCTTAGAGGGATATAACTATGGCTACACCTTC
NA	NA	TRBV2	TRBJ1-5	CASSEAPGSNQPQHF	TGTGCCAGCAGTGAAGCACCGGGTAGCAATCAGCCCCAGCATTTT
NA	NA	TRBV6-5	TRBJ1-1	CASSYYPRGAEAFF	TGTGCCAGCAGTTACTACCCCAGAGGGGCTGAAGCTTTCTTT
NA	NA	TRBV7-9	TRBJ2-5	CASSLTRETPEETQYF	TGTGCCAGCAGCCTAACCAGGGAAACTCCCGAAGAGACCCAGTACTTC
few	NA	TRBV7-9	TRBJ1-1	CASRMGYDGTEAFF	TGTGCCAGCAGAATGGGATACGACGGGACTGAAGCTTTCTTT
few	NA	TRBV6-6	TRBJ2-2	CASHVDTGELFF	TGTGCCAGCCATGTCGACACCGGGGAGCTGTTTTTT
few	NA	TRBV19	TRBJ2-1	CASSIVSSRTSSYNEQFF	TGTGCCAGTAGTATAGTTTCTAGCAGGACGAGCTCCTACAATGAGCAGTTCTTC
once	NA	TRBV5-1	TRBJ1-3	CASSLRVGYTIYF	TGCGCCAGCAGCTTGAGGGTTGGGTACACCATATATTTT
NA	TRBD1	TRBV28	TRBJ1-5	CASSTPDRAKRSNQPQHF	TGTGCCAGCAGTACCCCGGACAGGGCAAAAAGAAGCAATCAGCCCCAGCATTTT
NA	NA	TRBV5-1	TRBJ2-7	CASSLVLRDEQYF	TGCGCCAGCAGCTTGGTTCTGAGGGACGAGCAGTACTTC
few	NA	TRBV20-1	TRBJ1-1	CITSALGTGNTEAFF	TGCATCACTAGCGCTTTGGGAACAGGGAACACTGAAGCTTTCTTT
few	TRBD1	TRBV7-3	TRBJ1-2	CASSLPYRGRAPGYTF	TGTGCCAGCAGCTTACCCTACAGGGGGCGAGCCCCTGGCTACACCTTC
many	NA	TRBV7-8	TRBJ1-1	CASSLTVRRDTEAFF	TGTGCCAGCAGCCTAACCGTGAGGAGGGACACTGAAGCTTTCTTT
many	NA	TRBV7-2	TRBJ2-2	CASSALQFANTGELFF	TGTGCCAGCAGCGCCCTCCAGTTCGCGAACACCGGGGAGCTGTTTTTT
few	NA	TRBV19	TRBJ2-4	CASSIPAVLAKNIQYF	TGTGCCAGTAGTATTCCGGCGGTGCTAGCCAAAAACATTCAGTACTTC
NA	TRBD2	TRBV7-9	TRBJ2-6	CASSQPISGAPERANVLTF	TGTGCCAGCAGCCAACCTATTAGCGGGGCCCCGGAGAGGGCCAACGTCCTGACTTTC
NA	TRBD1	TRBV7-9	TRBJ1-2	CASSPPGQGANYGYTF	TGTGCCAGCAGCCCTCCGGGACAGGGGGCGAACTATGGCTACACCTTC
NA	NA	TRBV9	TRBJ2-2	CASSASGRPNTGELFF	TGTGCCAGCAGCGCGTCGGGACGGCCGAACACCGGGGAGCTGTTTTTT
many	NA	TRBV4-1	TRBJ2-6	CASSQEEGANVLTF	TGCGCCAGCAGCCAAGAGGAAGGGGCCAACGTCCTGACTTTC
few	TRBD1	TRBV20-1	TRBJ1-3	CSAKDRGGNTIYF	TGCAGTGCCAAGGACAGGGGGGGAAACACCATATATTTT
NA	TRBD2	TRBV7-9	TRBJ2-1	CASSSTLAGGPSEQFF	TGTGCCAGCAGCTCCACTCTAGCGGGGGGGCCTAGTGAGCAGTTCTTC